This TCR beta chain was obtained from a study of T cell responses to AZD1222 COVID-19 vaccine. Details on this clone: Its matching antigen is unknown.

The V end lost 4 bases, the J end lost 5 bases, and 11 bases lay between the germline ends. In germline, CDR1 is MDHEN, CDR2 SYDVKM. The CDR3 spans 13 residues. Whole-study results and caveats: Unmutated regions of variants are reportedly targeted by nearly half of spike-specific TCRs. Along spike, vaccine-associated CD4 TCRs were found throughout, with dominance at 160-218 and 743-854. At study baseline, merely more than 5 AZD1222 recipients were seropositive. An increase in Spike-specific TCR breadth and depth was observed after two AZD1222 doses.

Sequencing was performed with immunoSEQ multiplex PCR; in TCRdb, only in-frame clones are kept and a portion is missing. The table includes about 180,000 clones, 85% to 95% detected once. The rearrangement joins TRBV28 to TRBJ1-1, with D unclear. The source is an adult who received the MenACWY meningococcal vaccine as a control. The sample consisted of peripheral blood, taken 28 days after the second dose of the MenACWY control vaccine. CDR3 bases: TGTGCCAGCAGTTCAGGTGTAGGGACTGAAGCTTTCTTT. This sequence encodes CASSSGVGTEAFF.